Listed here is a single T cell receptor beta chain. This clone was found once. Its antigen has not been determined. No base qualities exist here, and no much larger clone lies one base off it. The entry originates in a study of control samples from healthy donors and cancer patients (dated by TCRdb to between 2020 and 2021). The library was made by the immunoSEQ multiplex PCR assay. TCRdb retrieved this table from immuneACCESS and kept in-frame rearrangements only. Not all clones are present; in checked studies, unresolved V genes account for under half, and no reason is known for the remainder. The sample table shows tens of thousands of clones, and about four fifths are seen once. The ten largest make up roughly 15% of the sample. The sequence was obtained from a man in his fifties or sixties in good health. Sequencing was carried out using blood.

The CDR3 protein is CASSQVPYEQYF. The nucleotides read TGTGCCAGCAGCCAAGTCCCCTACGAGCAGTACTTC. The chain joins TRBV3-1 (or the pseudogene TRBV3-2) to TRBJ2-7; no D gene call is confident. The germline V gene (reference sequence) provides CDR1 LGHDT and CDR2 YNNKEL. V and J lose 1 base and 2 bases, and a span of 3 bases separates them. The CDR3 spans 12 residues, from the cysteine through the phenylalanine. Kept here is only the CDR3 DNA, which spans 36 bases and is read in frame from base 1.